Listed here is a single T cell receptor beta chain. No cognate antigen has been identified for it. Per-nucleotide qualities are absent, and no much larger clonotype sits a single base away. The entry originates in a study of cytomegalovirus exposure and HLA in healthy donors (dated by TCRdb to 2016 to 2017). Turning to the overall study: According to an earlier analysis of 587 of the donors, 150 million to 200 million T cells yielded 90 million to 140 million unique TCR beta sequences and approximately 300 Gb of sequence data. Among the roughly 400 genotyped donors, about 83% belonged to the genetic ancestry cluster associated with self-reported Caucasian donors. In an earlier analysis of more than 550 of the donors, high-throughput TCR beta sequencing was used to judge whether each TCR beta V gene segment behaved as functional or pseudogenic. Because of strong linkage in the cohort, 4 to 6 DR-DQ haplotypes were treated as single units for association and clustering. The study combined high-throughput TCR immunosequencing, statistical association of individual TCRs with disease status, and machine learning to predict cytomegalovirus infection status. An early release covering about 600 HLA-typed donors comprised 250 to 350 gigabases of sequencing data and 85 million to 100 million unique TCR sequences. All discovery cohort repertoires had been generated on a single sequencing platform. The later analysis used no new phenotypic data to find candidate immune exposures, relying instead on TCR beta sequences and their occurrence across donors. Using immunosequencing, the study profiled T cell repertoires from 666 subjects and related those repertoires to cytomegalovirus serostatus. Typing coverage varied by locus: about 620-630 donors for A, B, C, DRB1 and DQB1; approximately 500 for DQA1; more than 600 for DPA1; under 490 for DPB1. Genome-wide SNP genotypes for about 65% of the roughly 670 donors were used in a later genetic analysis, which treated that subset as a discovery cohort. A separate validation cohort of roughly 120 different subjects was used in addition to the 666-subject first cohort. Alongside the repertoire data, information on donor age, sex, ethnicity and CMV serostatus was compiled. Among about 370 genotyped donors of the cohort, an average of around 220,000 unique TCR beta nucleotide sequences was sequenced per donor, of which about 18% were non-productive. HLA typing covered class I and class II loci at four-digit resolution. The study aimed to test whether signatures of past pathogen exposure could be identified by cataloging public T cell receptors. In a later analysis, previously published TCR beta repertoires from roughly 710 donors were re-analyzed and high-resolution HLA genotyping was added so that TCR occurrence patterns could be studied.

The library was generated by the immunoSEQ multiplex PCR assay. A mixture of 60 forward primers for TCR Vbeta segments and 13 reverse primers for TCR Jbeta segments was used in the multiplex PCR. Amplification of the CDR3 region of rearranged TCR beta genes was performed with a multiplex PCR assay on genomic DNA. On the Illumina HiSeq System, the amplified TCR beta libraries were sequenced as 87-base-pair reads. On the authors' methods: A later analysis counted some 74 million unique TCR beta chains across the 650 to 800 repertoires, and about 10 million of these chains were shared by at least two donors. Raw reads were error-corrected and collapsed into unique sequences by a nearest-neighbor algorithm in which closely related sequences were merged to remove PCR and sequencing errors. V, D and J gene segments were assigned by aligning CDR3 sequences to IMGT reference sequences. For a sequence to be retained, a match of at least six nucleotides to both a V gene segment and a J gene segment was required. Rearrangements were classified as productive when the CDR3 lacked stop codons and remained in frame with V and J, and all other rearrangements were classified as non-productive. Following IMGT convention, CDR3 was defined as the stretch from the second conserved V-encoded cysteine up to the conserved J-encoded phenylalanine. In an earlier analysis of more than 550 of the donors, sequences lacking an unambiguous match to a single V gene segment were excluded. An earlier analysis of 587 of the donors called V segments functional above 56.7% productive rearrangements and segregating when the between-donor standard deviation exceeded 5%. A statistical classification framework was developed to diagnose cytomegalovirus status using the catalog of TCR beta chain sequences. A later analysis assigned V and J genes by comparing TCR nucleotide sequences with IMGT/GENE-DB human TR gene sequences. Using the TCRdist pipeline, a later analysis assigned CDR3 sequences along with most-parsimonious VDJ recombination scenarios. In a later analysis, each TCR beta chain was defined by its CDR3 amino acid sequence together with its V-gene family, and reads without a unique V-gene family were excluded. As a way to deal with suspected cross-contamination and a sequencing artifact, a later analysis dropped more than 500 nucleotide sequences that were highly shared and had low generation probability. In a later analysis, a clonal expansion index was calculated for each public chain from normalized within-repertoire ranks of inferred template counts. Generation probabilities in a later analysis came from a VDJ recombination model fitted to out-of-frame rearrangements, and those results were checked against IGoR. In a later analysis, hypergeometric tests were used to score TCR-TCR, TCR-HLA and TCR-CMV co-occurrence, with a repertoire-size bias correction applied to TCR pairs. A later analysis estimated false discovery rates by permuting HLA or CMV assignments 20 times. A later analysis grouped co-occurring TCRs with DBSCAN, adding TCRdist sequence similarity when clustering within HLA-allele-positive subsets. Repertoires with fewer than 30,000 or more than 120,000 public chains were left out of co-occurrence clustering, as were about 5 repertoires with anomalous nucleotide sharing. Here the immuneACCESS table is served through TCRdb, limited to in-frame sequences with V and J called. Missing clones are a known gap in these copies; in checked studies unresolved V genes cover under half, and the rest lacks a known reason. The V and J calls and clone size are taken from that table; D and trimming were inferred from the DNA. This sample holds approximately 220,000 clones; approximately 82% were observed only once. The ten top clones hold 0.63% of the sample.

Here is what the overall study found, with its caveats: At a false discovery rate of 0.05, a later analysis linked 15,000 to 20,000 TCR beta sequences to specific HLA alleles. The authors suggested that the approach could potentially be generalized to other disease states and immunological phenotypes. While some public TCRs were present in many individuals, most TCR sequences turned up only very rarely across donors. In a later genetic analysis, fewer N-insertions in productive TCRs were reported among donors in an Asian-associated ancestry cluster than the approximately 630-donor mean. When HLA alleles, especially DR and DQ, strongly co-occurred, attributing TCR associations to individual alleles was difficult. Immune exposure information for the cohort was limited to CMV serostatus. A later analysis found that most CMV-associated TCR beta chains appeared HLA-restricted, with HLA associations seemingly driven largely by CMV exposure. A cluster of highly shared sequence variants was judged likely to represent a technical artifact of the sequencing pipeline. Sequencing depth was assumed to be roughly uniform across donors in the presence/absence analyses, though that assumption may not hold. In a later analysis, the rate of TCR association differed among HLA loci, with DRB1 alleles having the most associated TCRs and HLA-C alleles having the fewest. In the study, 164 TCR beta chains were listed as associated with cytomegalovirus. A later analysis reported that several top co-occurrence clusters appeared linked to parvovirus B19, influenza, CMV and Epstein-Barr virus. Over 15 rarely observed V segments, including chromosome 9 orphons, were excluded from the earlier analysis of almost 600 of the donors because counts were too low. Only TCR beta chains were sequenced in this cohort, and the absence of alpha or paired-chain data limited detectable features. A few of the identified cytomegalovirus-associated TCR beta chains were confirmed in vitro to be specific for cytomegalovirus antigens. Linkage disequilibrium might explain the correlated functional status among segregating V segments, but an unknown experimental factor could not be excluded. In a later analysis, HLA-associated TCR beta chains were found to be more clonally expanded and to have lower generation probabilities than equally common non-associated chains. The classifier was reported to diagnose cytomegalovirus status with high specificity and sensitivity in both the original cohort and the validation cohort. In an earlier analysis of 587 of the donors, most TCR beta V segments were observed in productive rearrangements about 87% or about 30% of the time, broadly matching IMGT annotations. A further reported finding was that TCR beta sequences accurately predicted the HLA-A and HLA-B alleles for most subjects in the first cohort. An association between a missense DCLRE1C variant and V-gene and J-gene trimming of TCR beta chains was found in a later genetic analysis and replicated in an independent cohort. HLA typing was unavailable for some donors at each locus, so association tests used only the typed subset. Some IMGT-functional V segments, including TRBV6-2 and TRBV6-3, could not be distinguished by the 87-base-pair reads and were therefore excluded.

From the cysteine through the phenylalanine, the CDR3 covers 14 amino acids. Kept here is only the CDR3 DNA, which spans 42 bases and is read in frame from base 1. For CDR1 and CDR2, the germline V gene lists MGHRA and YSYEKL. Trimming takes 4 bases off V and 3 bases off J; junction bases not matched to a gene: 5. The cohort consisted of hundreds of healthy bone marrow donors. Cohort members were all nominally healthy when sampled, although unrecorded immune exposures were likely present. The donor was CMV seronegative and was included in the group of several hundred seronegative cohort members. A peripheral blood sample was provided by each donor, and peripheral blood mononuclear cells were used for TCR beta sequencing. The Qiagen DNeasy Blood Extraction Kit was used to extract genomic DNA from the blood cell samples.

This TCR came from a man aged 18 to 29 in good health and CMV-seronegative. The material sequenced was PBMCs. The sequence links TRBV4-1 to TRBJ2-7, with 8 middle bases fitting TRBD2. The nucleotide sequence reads TGCGCCAGCAGCCTTGAGCGGGAGTACTACGAGCAGTACTTC. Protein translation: CASSLEREYYEQYF.